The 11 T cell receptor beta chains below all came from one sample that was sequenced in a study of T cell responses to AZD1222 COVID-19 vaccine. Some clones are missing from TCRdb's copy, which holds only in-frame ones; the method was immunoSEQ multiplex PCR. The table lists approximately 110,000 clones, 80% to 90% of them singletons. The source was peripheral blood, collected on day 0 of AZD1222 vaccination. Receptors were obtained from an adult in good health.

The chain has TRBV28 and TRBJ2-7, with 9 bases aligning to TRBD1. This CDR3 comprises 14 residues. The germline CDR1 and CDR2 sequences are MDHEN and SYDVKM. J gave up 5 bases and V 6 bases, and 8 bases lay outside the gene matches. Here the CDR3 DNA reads TGTGCCAGCAGACTGGACAGGGGTACCCACGAGCAGTACTTC. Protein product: CASRLDRGTHEQYF. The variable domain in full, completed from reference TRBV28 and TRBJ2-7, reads DVKVTQSSRYLVKRTGEKVFLECVQDMDHENMFWYRQDPGLGLRLIYFSYDVKMKEKGDIPEGYSVSREKKERFSLILESASTNQTSMYLCASRLDRGTHEQYFGPGTRLTVT.

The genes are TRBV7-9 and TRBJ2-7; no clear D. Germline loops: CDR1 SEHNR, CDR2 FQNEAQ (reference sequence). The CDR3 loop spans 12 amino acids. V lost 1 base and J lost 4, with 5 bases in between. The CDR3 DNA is TGTGCCAGCAGCTTAGTAGGGTACGAGCAGTACTTC. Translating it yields CASSLVGYEQYF.

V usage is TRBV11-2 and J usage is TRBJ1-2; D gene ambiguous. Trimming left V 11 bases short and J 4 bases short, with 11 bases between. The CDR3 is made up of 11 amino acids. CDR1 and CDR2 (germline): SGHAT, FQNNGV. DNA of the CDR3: TGTGCCCCCCCGGGGTGCTATGGCTACACCTTC. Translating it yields CAPPGCYGYTF.

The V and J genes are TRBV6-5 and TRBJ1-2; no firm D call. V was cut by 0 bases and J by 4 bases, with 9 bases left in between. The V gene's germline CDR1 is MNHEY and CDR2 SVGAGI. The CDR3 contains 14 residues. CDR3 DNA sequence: TGTGCCAGCAGTTACTCTGGGAAGCCCTATGGCTACACCTTC. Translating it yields CASSYSGKPYGYTF.

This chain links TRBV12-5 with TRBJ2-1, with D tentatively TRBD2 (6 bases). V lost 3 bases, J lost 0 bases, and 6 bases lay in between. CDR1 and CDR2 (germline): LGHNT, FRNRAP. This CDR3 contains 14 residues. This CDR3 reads CASGFGGSYNEQFF. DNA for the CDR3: TGTGCTAGTGGTTTCGGGGGCTCCTACAATGAGCAGTTCTTC.

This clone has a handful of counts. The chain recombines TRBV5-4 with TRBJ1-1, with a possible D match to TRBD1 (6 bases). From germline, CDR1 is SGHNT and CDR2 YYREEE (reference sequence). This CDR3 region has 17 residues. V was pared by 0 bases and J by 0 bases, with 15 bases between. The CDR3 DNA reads TGTGCCAGCAGCTTGGGGCAGGGAAGGGGGATGAACACTGAAGCTTTCTTT. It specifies CASSLGQGRGMNTEAFF.

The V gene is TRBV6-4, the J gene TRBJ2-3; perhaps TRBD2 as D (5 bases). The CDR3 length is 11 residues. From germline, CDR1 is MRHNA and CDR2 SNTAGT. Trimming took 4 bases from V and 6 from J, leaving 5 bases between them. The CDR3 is CASSGGDTQYF. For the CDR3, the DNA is TGTGCCAGCAGTGGAGGGGATACGCAGTATTTT.

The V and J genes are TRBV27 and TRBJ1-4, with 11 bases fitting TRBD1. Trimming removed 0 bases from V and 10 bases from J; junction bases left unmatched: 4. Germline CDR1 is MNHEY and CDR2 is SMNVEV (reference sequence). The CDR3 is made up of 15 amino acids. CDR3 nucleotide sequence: TGTGCCAGCAGTTTATCCGGGACAGGGGGTGGAAAACTGTTTTTT. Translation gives CASSLSGTGGGKLFF.

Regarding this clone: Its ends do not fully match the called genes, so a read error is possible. CDR3 in DNA: TGCGCCAGCAGCCAAGAGCCTAGCGGGAGCATAGATACGCAGTATTTT. This sequence encodes CASSQEPSGSIDTQYF. The chain has TRBV4-3 and TRBJ2-3; 10 nucleotides agree with TRBD2. CDR3 length: 16 residues. CDR1 and CDR2 from the germline V gene are LGHNA and YSLEER.

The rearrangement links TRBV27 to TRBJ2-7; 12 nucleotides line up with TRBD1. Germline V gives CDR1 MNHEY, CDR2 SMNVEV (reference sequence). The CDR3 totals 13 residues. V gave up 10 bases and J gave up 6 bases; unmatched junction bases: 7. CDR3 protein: CATRDRGRREQYF. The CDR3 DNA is TGTGCCACCAGGGACAGGGGGCGACGCGAGCAGTACTTC.

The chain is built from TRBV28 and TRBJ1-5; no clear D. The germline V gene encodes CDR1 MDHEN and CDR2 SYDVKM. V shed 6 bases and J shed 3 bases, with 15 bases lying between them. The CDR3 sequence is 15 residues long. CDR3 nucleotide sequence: TGTGCCAGCAGCAGCAATGGCGCCAACAATCAGCCCCAGCATTTT. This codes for CASSSNGANNQPQHF.